These 5 T cell receptor beta chains were all obtained from the same sample, sequenced in a study of blood T cell repertoires in COVID-19. This table comes from immunoSEQ multiplex PCR, and its TCRdb copy is limited to in-frame clones, with some not included. The table has approximately 65,000 clones, about 86% seen once. The sample comprised peripheral blood. The source of these receptors is a man between 50 and 59 years old with acute or convalescent COVID-19.

The chain uses TRBV7-9 and TRBJ2-7, with D tentatively TRBD1 (6 bases). CDR1 and CDR2 from the germline V gene are SEHNR and FQNEAQ (reference sequence). Trimming removed 3 bases from V and 1 base from J, with 13 bases in between. The CDR3 consists of 15 residues. CDR3 sequence reads: CASSFDPRGSYEQYF. Here the CDR3 DNA reads TGTGCCAGCAGCTTCGACCCCAGGGGTTCCTACGAGCAGTACTTC.

CDR3 protein: CASSLGLASYNEQFF. The DNA for the CDR3 is TGTGCCAGCAGTTTGGGACTAGCGTCCTACAATGAGCAGTTCTTC. The V call is TRBV27, the J call TRBJ2-1; TRBD2 aligns across 10 bases. The CDR3 is made up of 15 amino acids. V shed 3 bases and J 1 base; nucleotides not matched to a gene: 0. CDR1 MNHEY and CDR2 SMNVEV come from the germline V gene (reference sequence).

This clone was counted a single time. This sequence joins TRBV6-5 and TRBJ1-2, with 7 bases aligning to TRBD1. CDR3 size: 12 residues. V lost 9 bases and J lost 2; bases outside the gene matches: 3. Germline V gives CDR1 MNHEY, CDR2 SVGAGI. The CDR3 region is CARRGQNYGYTF. The CDR3 DNA is TGTGCCAGGCGGGGACAGAACTATGGCTACACCTTC.

Written as DNA, the CDR3 is TGTGCCATCAAGGGGGCCACCTCAAGCAATGAGCAGTTCTTC. This translates into CAIKGATSSNEQFF. The rearrangement uses TRBV10-3 and TRBJ2-1, with 7 bases matching TRBD1. The CDR3 spans 14 residues. Per germline, CDR1 ENHRY and CDR2 SYGVKD. The trim removed 7 bases at V and 6 bases at J, leaving 9 bases unmatched.

V gene TRBV9 combines with J gene TRBJ1-5; TRBD1 aligns across 10 bases. Germline-derived CDR1 and CDR2 are SGDLS and YYNGEE. The CDR3 has 13 residues. The junction had 4 bases not matched to a gene; V was cut back by 3 bases and J by 10 bases. CDR3 protein: CASSGGTGDPQHF. Here the CDR3 DNA reads TGTGCCAGCAGCGGAGGGACAGGGGATCCCCAGCATTTT.